This entry is about one T cell receptor beta chain. What it binds is not known. The data originate from a study of TIL therapy for anti-PD-1-resistant metastatic lung cancer. About the study: Median patient age was nearly 55, ranging roughly 38-75 years.

Indicated time point: pre-treatment sample, taken before nivolumab and TIL therapy. Adults with stage 4 NSCLC were enrolled in a phase I trial. Germline CDR1 is SEHNR and CDR2 is FQNEAQ (reference sequence). The CDR3 runs 13 residues. Trimming at V came to 2 bases and at J to 10 bases, leaving 5 bases not matched to a gene. Sequencing used immunoSEQ v3. Survey-level samples got 1.5 million to 2.5 million read pairs; deep-level samples got about 5-6.5 million. Clones were sequenced by immunoSEQ multiplex PCR, and TCRdb holds only the in-frame ones, with some missing. The repertoire holds tens of thousands of clones, roughly 84% seen once, with approximately 2.8% in the top ten. Whole-study findings and limits: Treatment-naive, never-smoker and oncogene-addicted patients were overrepresented in this highly selected cohort.

Source: blood, taken at baseline. The sequence was obtained from a person aged 25-79 years with non-small cell lung cancer. This chain connects TRBV7-9 to TRBJ2-1, with 7 nucleotides matching TRBD2. CDR3 DNA: TGTGCCAGCAGCTTATCGGGGCGGGAGGAGCAGTTCTTC. Its translation: CASSLSGREEQFF.